There are a few counts of the clone carrying this T cell receptor beta chain. Using immunoSEQ multiplex PCR, the repertoire was profiled, and TCRdb retains in-frame clones only, with some absent. The data contain over 85,000 clones, about four fifths of them singletons. This specimen belongs to a study of OX40 agonist ivuxolimab in advanced cancers. The overall study: The patients received agonistic anti-OX40 (CD134) antibody ivuxolimab.

With 3 bases clipped from V and 4 bases from J, the junction kept 6 bases outside the gene matches. The CDR3 spans 15 residues. Germline V lookup: CDR1 SGHTA, CDR2 FQGNSA. The genes are TRBV7-2 and TRBJ1-2; 9 positions agree with TRBD1. This clonotype originated in an adult with an advanced solid tumor such as melanoma, head and neck, liver or kidney cancer. The specimen comprised CD4+ or CD8+ T cells sorted from blood, sampled in a trial of the OX40 agonist ivuxolimab. The CDR3, as DNA: TGTGCCAGCAGCTTTGTCCCGGGACAGGGCTATGGCTACACCTTC. It yields the protein CASSFVPGQGYGYTF.